This T cell receptor (beta chain) was documented in a study of shared clonotypes between healthy human individuals. Study-level information: Three plates each covered CD4 naive and memory; CD8 naive two, CD8 memory one. The study, taken as a whole, reports: Relative to their counterparts shared across all four donors, non-shared clonotypes exhibited diminished generation probabilities. Researchers found naive subsets generally carried larger estimated richness than memory subsets.

V shed 4 bases, J shed 6 bases, and the junction held 4 bases outside the gene matches. The CDR3 contains 13 residues. The germline V gene encodes CDR1 SGHDT and CDR2 YYEEEE. Adults of Caucasian background living in Nashville, Tennessee made up all donors. Comment on this clone: What it binds is not known.

Repertoires were generated with immunoSEQ multiplex PCR, while TCRdb's copy carries only in-frame clones and drops some. Of 950,000 to 1,100,000 clones listed, roughly 80% are singletons. Sequencing input: memory CD4+ T cells sorted from blood. Subset: CD45RA-negative fraction. This clonotype was obtained from a man aged 18 to 29 in good health. V and J are TRBV5-6 and TRBJ1-2, with 9 bases identical to TRBD1. The CDR3 DNA sequence: TGTGCCAGCAGCCGGGGGGACAGGGATGGCTACACCTTC. Translation: CASSRGDRDGYTF.